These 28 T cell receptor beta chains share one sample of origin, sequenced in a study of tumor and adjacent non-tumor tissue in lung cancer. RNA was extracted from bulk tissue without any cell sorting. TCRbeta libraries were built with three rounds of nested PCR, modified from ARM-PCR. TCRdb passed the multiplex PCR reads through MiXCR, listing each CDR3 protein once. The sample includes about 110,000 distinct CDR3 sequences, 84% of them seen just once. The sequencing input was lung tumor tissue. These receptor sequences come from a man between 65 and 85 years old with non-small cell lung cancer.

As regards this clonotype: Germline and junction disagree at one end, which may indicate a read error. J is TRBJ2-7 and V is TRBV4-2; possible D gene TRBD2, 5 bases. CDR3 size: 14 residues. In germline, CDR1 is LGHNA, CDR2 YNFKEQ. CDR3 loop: CAISQVASSYEQYF. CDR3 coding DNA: TGTGCCATCAGCCAAGTAGCTAGCTCCTACGAGCAATACTTC.

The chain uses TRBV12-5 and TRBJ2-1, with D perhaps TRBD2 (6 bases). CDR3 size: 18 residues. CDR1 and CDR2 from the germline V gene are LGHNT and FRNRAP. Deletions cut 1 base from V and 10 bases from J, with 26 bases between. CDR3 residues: CASGLEPSGLTGVGEQFF. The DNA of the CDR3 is TGTGCTAGTGGTTTGGAACCCTCGGGACTTACGGGAGTCGGGGAGCAGTTCTTC.

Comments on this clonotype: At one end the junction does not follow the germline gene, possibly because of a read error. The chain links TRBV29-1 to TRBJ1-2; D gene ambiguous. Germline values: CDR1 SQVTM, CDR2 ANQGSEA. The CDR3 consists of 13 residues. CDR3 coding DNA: TGCAGCATCCTCCAGACGGGAGTCTATGGCTATACCTTC. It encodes CSILQTGVYGYTF.

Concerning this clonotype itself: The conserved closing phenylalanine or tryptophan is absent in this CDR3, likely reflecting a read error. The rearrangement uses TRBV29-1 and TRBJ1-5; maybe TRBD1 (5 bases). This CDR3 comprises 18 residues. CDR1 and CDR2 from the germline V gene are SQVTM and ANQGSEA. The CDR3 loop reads CSVEDLWDGGIGNHPQHY. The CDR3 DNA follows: TGCAGCGTTGAAGATCTATGGGACGGCGGCATTGGCAATCATCCCCAGCATTAT.

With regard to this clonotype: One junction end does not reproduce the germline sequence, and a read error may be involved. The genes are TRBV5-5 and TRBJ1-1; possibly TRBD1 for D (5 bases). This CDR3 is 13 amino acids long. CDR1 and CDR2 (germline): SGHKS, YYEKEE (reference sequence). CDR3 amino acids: CASGLDINTEAFF. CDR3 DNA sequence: TGTGCCAGCGGCTTGGACATTAACACTGAAGCTTTCTTT.

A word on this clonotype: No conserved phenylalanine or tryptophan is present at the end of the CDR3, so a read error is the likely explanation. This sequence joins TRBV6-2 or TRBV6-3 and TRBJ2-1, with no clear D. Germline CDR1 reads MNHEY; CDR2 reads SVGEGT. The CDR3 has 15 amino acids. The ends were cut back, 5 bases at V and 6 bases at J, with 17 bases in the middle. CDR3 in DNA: TGTGCCAGCAGTCCGAGACTGGGCAATACCAATGAGCAGTTCTGC. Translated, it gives CASSPRLGNTNEQFC.

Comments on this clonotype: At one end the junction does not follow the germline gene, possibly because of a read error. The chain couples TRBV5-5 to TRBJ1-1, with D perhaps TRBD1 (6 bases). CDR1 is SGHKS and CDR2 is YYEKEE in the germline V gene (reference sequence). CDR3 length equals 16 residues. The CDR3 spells CASSLHGGAGRTEALF. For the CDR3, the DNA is TGTGCCAGCAGCTTGCATGGGGGCGCCGGACGCACTGAAGCTTTATTT.

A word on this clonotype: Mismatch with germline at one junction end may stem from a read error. The CDR3 loop reads CASSRRGTSNEKLSF. For the CDR3, the DNA is TGTGCCAGCAGCAGACGTGGGACGAGTAATGAAAAACTGTCTTTT. V is TRBV11-2 and J is TRBJ1-4, with D maybe TRBD1 (5 bases). This CDR3 region has 15 residues. Germline CDR1 reads SGHAT; CDR2 reads FQNNGV.

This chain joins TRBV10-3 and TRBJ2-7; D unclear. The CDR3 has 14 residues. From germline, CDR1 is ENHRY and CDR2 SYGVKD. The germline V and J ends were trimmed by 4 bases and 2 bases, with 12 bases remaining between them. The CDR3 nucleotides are TGTGCCATCAGTGGTACAGTGAACCCCTACGAGCAGTACTTC. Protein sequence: CAISGTVNPYEQYF.

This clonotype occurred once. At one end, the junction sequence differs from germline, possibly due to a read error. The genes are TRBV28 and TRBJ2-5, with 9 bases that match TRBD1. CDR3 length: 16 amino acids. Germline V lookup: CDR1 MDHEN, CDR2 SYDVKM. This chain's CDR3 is CTSSNGDRELQETQYF. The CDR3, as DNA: TGTACCAGCAGCAACGGGGACAGGGAACTCCAAGAGACCCAGTACTTC.

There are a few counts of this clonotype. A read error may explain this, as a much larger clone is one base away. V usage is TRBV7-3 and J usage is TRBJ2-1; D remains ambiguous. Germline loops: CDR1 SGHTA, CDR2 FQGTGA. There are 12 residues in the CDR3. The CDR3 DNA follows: TGTGCCAACAGCTTATCCGGCACTGAGCAGTTCTTC. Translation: CANSLSGTEQFF. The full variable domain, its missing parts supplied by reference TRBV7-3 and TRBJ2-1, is GAGVSQTPSNKVTEKGKYVELRCDPISGHTALYWYRQSLGQGPEFLIYFQGTGAADDSGLPNDRFFAVRPEGSVSTLKIQRTERGDSAVYLCANSLSGTEQFFGPGTRLTVL.

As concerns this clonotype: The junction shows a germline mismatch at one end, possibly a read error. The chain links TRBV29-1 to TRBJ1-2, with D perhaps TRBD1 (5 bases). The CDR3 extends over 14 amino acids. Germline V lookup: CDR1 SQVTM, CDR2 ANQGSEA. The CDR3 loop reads CSVYRRVRGYGYTF. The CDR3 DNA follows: TGCAGCGTCTATCGACGAGTCCGGGGCTATGGCTACACTTTC.

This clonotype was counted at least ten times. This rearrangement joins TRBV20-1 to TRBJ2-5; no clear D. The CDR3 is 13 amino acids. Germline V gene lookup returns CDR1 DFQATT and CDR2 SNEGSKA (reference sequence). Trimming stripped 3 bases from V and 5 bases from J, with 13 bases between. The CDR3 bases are TGCAGTGCTAGCGAGCTCTCCAGGGAGACCCAGTACTTC. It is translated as CSASELSRETQYF.

In DNA, the CDR3 is TGCAGTATTGCCGAGGGACAGGGGTTCGGAAACATTCAGTACTTC. Its translation: CSIAEGQGFGNIQYF. This chain connects TRBV20-1 to TRBJ2-4; TRBD1 agrees at 10 bases. The CDR3 has 15 residues. Germline V CDR1 and CDR2: DFQATT, SNEGSKA (reference sequence). V was pared by 8 bases and J by 6 bases, with 13 bases of the junction left unmatched.

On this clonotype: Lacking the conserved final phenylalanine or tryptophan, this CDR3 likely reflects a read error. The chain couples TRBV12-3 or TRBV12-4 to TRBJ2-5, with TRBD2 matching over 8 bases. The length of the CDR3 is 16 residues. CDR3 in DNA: TGTACCAGCAGTTTAACTAGCGGAGGTCTGGTCGAGACCCAGTACTTA. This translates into CTSSLTSGGLVETQYL.

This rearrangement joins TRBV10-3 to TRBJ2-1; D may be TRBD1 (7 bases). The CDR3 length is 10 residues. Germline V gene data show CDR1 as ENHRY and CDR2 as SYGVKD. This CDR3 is CTTRGDEQFF. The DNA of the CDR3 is TGTACCACCAGGGGGGATGAGCAGTTCTTC.

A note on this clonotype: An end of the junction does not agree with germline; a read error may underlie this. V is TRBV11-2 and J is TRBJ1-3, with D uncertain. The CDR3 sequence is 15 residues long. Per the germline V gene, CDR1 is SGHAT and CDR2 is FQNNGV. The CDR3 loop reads CANCHTWTPGNTIYF. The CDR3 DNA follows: TGTGCCAACTGCCACACCTGGACCCCTGGAAATACCATATATTTT. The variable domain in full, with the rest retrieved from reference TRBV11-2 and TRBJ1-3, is EAGVAQSPRYKIIEKRQSVAFWCNPISGHATLYWYQQILGQGPKLLIQFQNNGVVDDSQLPKDRFSAERLKGVDSTLKIQPAKLEDSAVYLCANCHTWTPGNTIYFGEGSWLTVV.

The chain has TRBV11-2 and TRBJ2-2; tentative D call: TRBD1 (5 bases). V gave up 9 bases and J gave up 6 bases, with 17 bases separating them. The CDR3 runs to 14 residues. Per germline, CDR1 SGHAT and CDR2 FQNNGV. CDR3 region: CASGLDSQSGELFF. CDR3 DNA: TGTGCCAGTGGCCTAGACAGTCAGTCCGGGGAGCTGTTTTTT.

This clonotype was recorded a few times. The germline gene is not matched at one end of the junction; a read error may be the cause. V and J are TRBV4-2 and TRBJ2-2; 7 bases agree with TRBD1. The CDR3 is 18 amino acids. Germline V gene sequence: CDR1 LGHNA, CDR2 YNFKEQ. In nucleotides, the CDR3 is TGTGCTAGCAGCCAAAAAAACTTACATAGGGGGCGCTTCGGGGAGCTGTTTTTT. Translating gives CASSQKNLHRGRFGELFF.

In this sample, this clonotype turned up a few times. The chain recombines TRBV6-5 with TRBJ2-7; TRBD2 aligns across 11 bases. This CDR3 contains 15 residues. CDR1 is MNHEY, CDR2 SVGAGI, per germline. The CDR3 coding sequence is TGTGTCAGTAGCCATACTAGCGGGAGCTCCTACGAGCAGTACTTC. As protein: CVSSHTSGSSYEQYF.

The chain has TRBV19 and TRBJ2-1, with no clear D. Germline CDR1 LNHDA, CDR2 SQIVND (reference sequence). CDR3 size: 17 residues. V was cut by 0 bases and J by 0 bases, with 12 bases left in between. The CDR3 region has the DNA TGTGCCAGTAGTATAGATAGGAGCGAAAGCTCCTACAATGAGCAGTTCTTC. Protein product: CASSIDRSESSYNEQFF.

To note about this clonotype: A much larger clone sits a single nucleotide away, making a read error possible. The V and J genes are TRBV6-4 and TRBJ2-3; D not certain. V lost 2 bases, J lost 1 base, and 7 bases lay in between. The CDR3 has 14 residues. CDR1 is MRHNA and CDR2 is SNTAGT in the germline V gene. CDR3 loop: CASSDSWGTDTQYF. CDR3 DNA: TGTGCCAGCAGTGACAGCTGGGGCACAGATACGCAGTATTTT.

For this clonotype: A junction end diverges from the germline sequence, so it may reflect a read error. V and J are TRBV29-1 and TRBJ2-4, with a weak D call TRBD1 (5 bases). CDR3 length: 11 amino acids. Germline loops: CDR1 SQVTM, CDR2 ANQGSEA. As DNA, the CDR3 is TGCAGTGTTGAAAGGGGAAACATTAAGTACTTC. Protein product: CSVERGNIKYF.

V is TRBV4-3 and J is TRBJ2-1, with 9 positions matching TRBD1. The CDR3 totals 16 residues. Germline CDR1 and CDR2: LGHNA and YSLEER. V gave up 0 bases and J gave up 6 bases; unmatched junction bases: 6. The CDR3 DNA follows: TGCGCCAGCAGCCAAGACTACGGGACAGGGACCAATGAGCAGTTCTTC. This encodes CASSQDYGTGTNEQFF.

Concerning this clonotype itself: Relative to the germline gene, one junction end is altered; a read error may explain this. This CDR3 is CSVSDRDRVSSWANVLSF. The CDR3 DNA reads TGCAGCGTTTCCGACCGGGACAGGGTTTCCTCTTGGGCCAACGTCCTGTCTTTC. The chain couples TRBV29-1 to TRBJ2-6; 9 bases map to TRBD1. The germline V gene encodes CDR1 SQVTM and CDR2 ANQGSEA. This CDR3 region has 18 residues.

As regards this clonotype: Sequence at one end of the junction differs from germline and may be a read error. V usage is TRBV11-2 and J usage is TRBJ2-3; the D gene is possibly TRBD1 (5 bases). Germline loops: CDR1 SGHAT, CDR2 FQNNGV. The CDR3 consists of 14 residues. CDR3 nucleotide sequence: TGTGCCTGCAGTCTGACCCCAGGGTCAAATACGCAGTATTTT. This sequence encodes CACSLTPGSNTQYF.

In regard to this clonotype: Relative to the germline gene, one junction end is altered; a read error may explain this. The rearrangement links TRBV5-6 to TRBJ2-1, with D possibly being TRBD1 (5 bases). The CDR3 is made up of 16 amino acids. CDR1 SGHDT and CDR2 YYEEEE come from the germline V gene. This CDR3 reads CASSYVRGCGYNEQFF. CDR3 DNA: TGTGCCAGCAGCTATGTTAGGGGATGTGGGTACAATGAGCAATTCTTC.

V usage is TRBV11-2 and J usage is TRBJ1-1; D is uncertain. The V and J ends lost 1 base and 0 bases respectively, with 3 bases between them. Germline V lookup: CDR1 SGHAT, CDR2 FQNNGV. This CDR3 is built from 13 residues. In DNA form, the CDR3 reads TGTGCCAGCAGCTTAGCCCTGAACACTGAAGCTTTCTTT. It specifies CASSLALNTEAFF. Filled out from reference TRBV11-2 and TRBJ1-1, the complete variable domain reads EAGVAQSPRYKIIEKRQSVAFWCNPISGHATLYWYQQILGQGPKLLIQFQNNGVVDDSQLPKDRFSAERLKGVDSTLKIQPAKLEDSAVYLCASSLALNTEAFFGQGTRLTVV.